These 28 T cell receptor beta chains originate from one sample sequenced in a study of beta chain features in type 1 diabetes. The sequenced template was cDNA made from the entire isolated RNA. The method was immunoSEQ multiplex PCR; TCRdb's version includes in-frame clones alone and lacks a portion of them. The sample lists approximately 380,000 clones; about 15% were seen once. Sample: naive CD4+ T cells from blood. The receptors derive from a woman aged 18-29 years in good health.

Notes on this clone: The same CDR3 is also encoded by other DNA sequences in this sample. This rearrangement joins TRBV20-1 to TRBJ1-1; possible D gene TRBD1, 5 bases. Germline V gene lookup returns CDR1 DFQATT and CDR2 SNEGSKA (reference sequence). Trimming left V 7 bases short and J 1 base short, with 7 bases between. This CDR3 is 11 amino acids long. The CDR3 reads CSVGGNTEAFF. CDR3 DNA: TGCAGTGTCGGGGGGAACACTGAAGCTTTCTTT.

This clone occurred a few times. The chain carries TRBV18 and TRBJ1-1; D is unclear. Deletions cut 4 bases from V and 2 bases from J, with 5 bases between. This CDR3 comprises 12 residues. The V gene's germline CDR1 is KGHSH and CDR2 LQKENI. The CDR3 DNA follows: TGTGCCAGCTCACGGGCAAACACTGAAGCTTTCTTT. Residues: CASSRANTEAFF.

With respect to this clone: Other DNA sequences in this sample translate to the same CDR3. The V and J genes are TRBV5-1 and TRBJ1-1, with a possible D match to TRBD1 (5 bases). This CDR3 has 12 amino acids. Germline CDR1 reads SGHRS; CDR2 reads YFSETQ. Trimming took off 4 bases at V and 5 bases at J, with 9 bases between the two ends. CDR3 protein: CASSLQGTEAFF. In nucleotides, the CDR3 is TGCGCCAGCAGCCTCCAGGGAACTGAAGCTTTCTTT.

J is TRBJ2-5 and V is TRBV10-2; D gene uncertain. The CDR3 totals 12 residues. The germline V gene has CDR1 WSHSY and CDR2 SAAADI. V lost 2 bases, J lost 5 bases, and 6 bases lay in between. DNA for the CDR3: TGCGCCAGCAGTGAGCGGGTGGAGACCCAGTACTTC. Translating gives CASSERVETQYF.

The chain employs TRBV6-5 and TRBJ2-1, with 10 bases lining up with TRBD2. The CDR3 totals 15 residues. V lost 5 bases and J lost 9; bases outside the gene matches: 10. The germline V gene has CDR1 MNHEY and CDR2 SVGAGI. CDR3: CASSHTSGANGEQFF. DNA for the CDR3: TGTGCCAGCAGTCATACTAGCGGGGCTAATGGTGAGCAGTTCTTC.

This clone was observed a few times. The chain employs TRBV30 and TRBJ2-4; 7 bases map to TRBD2. The CDR3 runs 14 residues. V gave up 2 bases and J gave up 3 bases; unmatched junction bases: 4. Germline CDR1 reads GTSNPN; CDR2 reads SVGIG (reference sequence). The CDR3 DNA reads as TGTGCCTGGAGTCTGGGACTACACAAAAACATTCAGTACTTC. Its protein is CAWSLGLHKNIQYF.

In its sample, this clone was seen a few times. The V gene is TRBV9, the J gene TRBJ2-1, with 14 positions matching TRBD2. CDR3 length equals 16 residues. The trim removed 2 bases at V and 9 bases at J, leaving 7 bases unmatched. Germline assignment: CDR1 SGDLS and CDR2 YYNGEE. CDR3 loop: CASSVLGTSGSGEQFF. DNA for the CDR3: TGTGCCAGCAGCGTCCTTGGGACTAGCGGGAGCGGTGAGCAGTTCTTC.

This clone was found a few times. This chain links TRBV5-1 with TRBJ2-5, with 7 bases identical to TRBD1. The trim removed 6 bases at V and 4 bases at J, leaving 9 bases unmatched. The CDR3 covers 14 residues. The germline V gene has CDR1 SGHRS and CDR2 YFSETQ. The CDR3 spells CASIPTGAGETQYF. CDR3 sequence (DNA): TGCGCCAGCATCCCCACAGGGGCAGGAGAGACCCAGTACTTC.

This clone came up a few times. The chain uses TRBV11-2 and TRBJ1-2; possible D gene TRBD1, 6 bases. The CDR3 contains 14 residues. Trimming stripped 6 bases from V and 8 bases from J, with 19 bases between. From germline, CDR1 is SGHAT and CDR2 FQNNGV. The CDR3 DNA reads as TGTGCCAGCAGTTTTTCACCAGGGGCGGGCGGCTACACCTTC. It specifies CASSFSPGAGGYTF. Full variable domain (rest looked up from reference TRBV11-2 and TRBJ1-2): EAGVAQSPRYKIIEKRQSVAFWCNPISGHATLYWYQQILGQGPKLLIQFQNNGVVDDSQLPKDRFSAERLKGVDSTLKIQPAKLEDSAVYLCASSFSPGAGGYTFGSGTRLTVV.

This clone was found a few times. The genes are TRBV28 and TRBJ2-7; D is uncertain. Trimming left V 9 bases short and J 0 bases short, with 9 bases between. Germline V gene lookup returns CDR1 MDHEN and CDR2 SYDVKM. This CDR3 has 12 amino acids. CDR3 DNA: TGTGCCAGTCTATCCTACTCCTACGAGCAGTACTTC. Protein product: CASLSYSYEQYF.

This clone appeared a few times. The chain couples TRBV30 to TRBJ1-5; 12 bases are a match to TRBD1. Germline-derived CDR1 and CDR2 are GTSNPN and SVGIG (reference sequence). The CDR3 spans 15 residues. Trimming at V came to 1 base and at J to 6 bases, leaving 4 bases not matched to a gene. CDR3 nucleotides: TGTGCCTGGAGTGGGGGACAGGGGGCGATTCAGCCCCAGCATTTT. The encoded protein is CAWSGGQGAIQPQHF.

The gene calls are TRBV10-3 and TRBJ1-2; no firm D call. Germline V gene sequence: CDR1 ENHRY, CDR2 SYGVKD. V was clipped by 5 bases and J by 1 base, with 5 bases between them. The CDR3 consists of 12 residues. The CDR3 is CAISLVNYGYTF. The CDR3 DNA follows: TGTGCCATCAGTCTTGTTAACTATGGCTACACCTTC.

Only a few counts were recorded for this clone. The chain links TRBV1 to TRBJ1-1. TRBV1 has pseudogene status. The CDR3 length is 10 residues. The CDR3 DNA reads TGCACCAGCACTTTCCCTGAAGCTTTCTTT. This codes for CTSTFPEAFF.

This clone was detected a few times. The CDR3 DNA follows: TGCAGCGTTCGCGGGAGGGTAACAGATACGCAGTATTTT. As protein: CSVRGRVTDTQYF. The chain carries TRBV29-1 and TRBJ2-3; 9 positions agree with TRBD2. CDR1 SQVTM and CDR2 ANQGSEA come from the germline V gene. V trimming: 5 bases; J trimming: 3 bases; junction bases outside the gene matches: 3. The length of the CDR3 is 13 residues.

The chain employs TRBV4-1 and TRBJ2-3, with D perhaps TRBD2 (5 bases). Between the trimmed V and J ends, which lost 0 bases and 0 bases, there was a span of 13 bases. This CDR3 has 17 residues. Germline lookup yields CDR1 MGHRA and CDR2 YSYEKL. CDR3 sequence: CASSQEGSLASTDTQYF. The CDR3 DNA is TGCGCCAGCAGCCAAGAAGGGTCCCTAGCTAGCACAGATACGCAGTATTTT.

This clone was detected only a few times. The rearrangement uses TRBV4-3 and TRBJ2-3; possibly TRBD2 for D (5 bases). The CDR3 length is 12 residues. Between the trimmed V and J ends, which lost 5 bases and 5 bases, there was a span of 8 bases. Per germline, CDR1 LGHNA and CDR2 YSLEER. DNA of the CDR3: TGCGCCAGCAGCTACAGCGGAGATACGCAGTATTTT. This sequence encodes CASSYSGDTQYF.

This sequence joins TRBV5-1 and TRBJ1-1; TRBD1 matches 9 bases. J was trimmed by 5 bases and V by 5 bases; bases with no gene match: 10. CDR3 size: 15 residues. Germline CDR1 is SGHRS and CDR2 is YFSETQ. CDR3 loop: CASSPDHRGRTEAFF. As DNA, the CDR3 is TGCGCCAGCAGTCCTGACCACAGGGGGCGGACTGAAGCTTTCTTT.

The CDR3 nucleotides read TGTGCCAGCAGTTTAGCGGGAGGTCGGGAGACCCAGTACTTC. This translates into CASSLAGGRETQYF. The chain combines TRBV28 with TRBJ2-5; 8 positions match TRBD2. Germline CDR1 reads MDHEN; CDR2 reads SYDVKM. J lost 5 bases, V lost 2 bases, and 4 bases had no gene match. The CDR3 loop spans 14 amino acids.

The chain is built from TRBV5-1 and TRBJ1-1; weak D call: TRBD1 (5 bases). The germline V gene has CDR1 SGHRS and CDR2 YFSETQ. This CDR3 has 14 residues. Trimming stripped 4 bases from V and 1 base from J, with 11 bases between. The CDR3 reads CASSQDTGNTEAFF. DNA for the CDR3: TGCGCCAGCAGCCAAGACACAGGGAACACTGAAGCTTTCTTT.

J is TRBJ1-2 and V is TRBV29-1; TRBD1 aligns across 7 bases. CDR1 and CDR2 from the germline V gene are SQVTM and ANQGSEA. With V trimmed by 4 bases and J by 2 bases, 7 bases remained unmatched. The CDR3 sequence is 14 residues long. The CDR3 bases are TGCAGCGTTGTTGTGACAGGGACAAACTATGGCTACACCTTC. It translates to CSVVVTGTNYGYTF.

The chain carries TRBV30 and TRBJ1-2; 8 bases align to TRBD1. The CDR3 is made up of 15 amino acids. The germline V gene has CDR1 GTSNPN and CDR2 SVGIG (reference sequence). Trimming at V came to 3 bases and at J to 4 bases, leaving 10 bases not matched to a gene. The CDR3 bases are TGTGCCTGGAGGAAAGTGTCAGGGGGCGTCTATGGCTACACCTTC. Translated: CAWRKVSGGVYGYTF.

Only a few counts were recorded for this clone. The V call is TRBV7-9, the J call TRBJ1-1; D uncertain. The germline CDR1 and CDR2 sequences are SEHNR and FQNEAQ (reference sequence). The CDR3 is 11 residues long. The V end was cut by 6 bases, the J end by 6 bases, with 8 bases between. CDR3 sequence reads: CASRALAEAFF. CDR3 sequence (DNA): TGTGCCAGCAGGGCTTTGGCTGAAGCTTTCTTT. Variable domain in full (rest from reference TRBV7-9 and TRBJ1-1): DTGVSQNPRHKITKRGQNVTFRCDPISEHNRLYWYRQTLGQGPEFLTYFQNEAQLEKSRLLSDRFSAERPKGSFSTLEIQRTEQGDSAMYLCASRALAEAFFGQGTRLTVV.

This clone was observed a few times. V gene TRBV11-2 combines with J gene TRBJ2-7, with 11 positions matching TRBD2. V lost 3 bases and J lost 5; bases outside the gene matches: 3. Looked up from germline, CDR1 is SGHAT and CDR2 is FQNNGV. The CDR3 spans 14 residues. The CDR3 loop reads CASSFSGRADEQYF. The CDR3 DNA reads TGTGCCAGCAGCTTTAGCGGGAGGGCAGACGAGCAGTACTTC.

This clone was observed a handful of times. The rearrangement joins TRBV10-2 to TRBJ1-1; D uncertain. V shed 3 bases and J shed 1 base, with 9 bases lying between them. CDR3 length: 14 residues. Germline CDR1 and CDR2: WSHSY and SAAADI. CDR3 bases: TGCGCCAGCAGTGACAACTATCGGAACACTGAAGCTTTCTTT. Its protein product is CASSDNYRNTEAFF.

The chain is built from TRBV7-9 and TRBJ1-5; TRBD1 agrees at 9 bases. This CDR3 has 16 amino acids. Trimming cost V 3 bases and J 5 bases; bases outside gene matches: 8. The germline V gene has CDR1 SEHNR and CDR2 FQNEAQ (reference sequence). CDR3 region: CASSFYRGRGYQPQHF. The CDR3 bases are TGTGCCAGCAGCTTTTACAGGGGGCGCGGGTATCAGCCCCAGCATTTT.

This clone was seen a handful of times. This chain joins TRBV28 and TRBJ2-5; D gene ambiguous. This CDR3 has 14 amino acids. The V end lost 4 bases, the J end lost 5 bases, and 14 bases lay between the germline ends. Germline loops: CDR1 MDHEN, CDR2 SYDVKM. CDR3: CASSSFQVPETQYF. CDR3 DNA: TGTGCCAGCAGTTCGTTCCAGGTTCCCGAGACCCAGTACTTC. The full variable domain, rest sourced from reference TRBV28 and TRBJ2-5, is DVKVTQSSRYLVKRTGEKVFLECVQDMDHENMFWYRQDPGLGLRLIYFSYDVKMKEKGDIPEGYSVSREKKERFSLILESASTNQTSMYLCASSSFQVPETQYFGPGTRLLVL.

The chain couples TRBV5-6 to TRBJ2-1; 11 bases fit TRBD2. Germline-derived CDR1 and CDR2 are SGHDT and YYEEEE. V trimming: 3 bases; J trimming: 8 bases; junction bases outside the gene matches: 10. The CDR3 loop spans 16 amino acids. CDR3 sequence reads: CASSSSSLAGVDEQFF. CDR3 nucleotide sequence: TGTGCCAGCAGCTCCTCCTCACTAGCGGGAGTGGATGAGCAGTTCTTC.

In its sample, this clone was seen a few times. V gene TRBV7-2 combines with J gene TRBJ2-1; tentatively, D is TRBD2 (6 bases). The V gene lost 1 base and the J gene lost 8 bases, with 21 bases spanning the gap. The CDR3 has 17 amino acids. Germline V lookup: CDR1 SGHTA, CDR2 FQGNSA. As DNA, the CDR3 is TGTGCCAGCAGCTTAGGGGCTGGGCGGGACCTTAAGGATGAGCAGTTCTTC. Amino acid sequence: CASSLGAGRDLKDEQFF.